Below are 21 T cell receptor beta chains sequenced from a single sample in a study of blood T cell repertoires in COVID-19. Only in-frame clones appear in the TCRdb table, and some are missing; sequencing was by immunoSEQ multiplex PCR. The table records around 62,000 clones, 88% of them present only once. The sample comprised peripheral blood. These TCRs come from a woman aged 55-69 years with COVID-19, enrolled during active disease.

The J gene is TRBJ2-7, the V gene TRBV6-2 or TRBV6-3; 10 bases align to TRBD2. The CDR3 sequence is 14 residues long. Germline CDR1 MNHEY, CDR2 SVGEGT. V shed 2 bases and J 6 bases; nucleotides not matched to a gene: 4. The CDR3 protein is CASSYGLAGVEQYF. CDR3 in DNA: TGTGCCAGCAGTTACGGGCTAGCGGGAGTCGAGCAGTACTTC.

V is TRBV4-1 and J is TRBJ1-3; no clear D. Trimming cost V 6 bases and J 0 bases, with 12 bases left between them. This CDR3 is 15 amino acids long. Germline CDR1 reads MGHRA; CDR2 reads YSYEKL. The CDR3 region has the DNA TGCGCCAGCAGTCGTCGACAAGACTCTGGAAACACCATATATTTT. Its translation is CASSRRQDSGNTIYF.

The V and J genes are TRBV27 and TRBJ1-1, with D maybe TRBD1 (5 bases). This CDR3 spans 14 amino acids. Germline CDR1 reads MNHEY; CDR2 reads SMNVEV (reference sequence). The V end was cut by 3 bases, the J end by 3 bases, with 11 bases between. The DNA for the CDR3 is TGTGCCAGCAGTTTGTGGGGGGTGGACACTGAAGCTTTCTTT. It codes for CASSLWGVDTEAFF.

The CDR3 sequence is CASSTGQRAGELFF. The CDR3 DNA reads as TGTGCCAGTAGTACGGGACAGCGAGCCGGGGAGCTGTTTTTT. The chain carries TRBV19 and TRBJ2-2, with 7 bases fitting TRBD1. Germline V gene sequence: CDR1 LNHDA, CDR2 SQIVND (reference sequence). This CDR3 is built from 14 residues. Trimming took 4 bases from V and 6 from J; bases not matched to a gene: 5.

Here the CDR3 DNA reads TGTGCCAGCATCAAGCCTGGTACAGATACGCAGTATTTT. Translating it yields CASIKPGTDTQYF. The rearrangement uses TRBV6-5 and TRBJ2-3; no clear D. CDR1 is MNHEY, CDR2 SVGAGI, per germline. Trimming removed 7 bases at V and 3 bases at J, with 11 bases between. This CDR3 comprises 13 residues.

This chain uses TRBV6-6 with TRBJ1-2; D uncertain. Trimming pared 4 bases from V and 6 bases from J, leaving 18 bases between. The CDR3 is 15 residues long. Looked up from germline, CDR1 is MNHNY and CDR2 is SVGAGI (reference sequence). Here the CDR3 reads CASSFLPAEADGYTF. The CDR3 region has the DNA TGTGCCAGCAGTTTCCTACCCGCGGAAGCCGATGGCTACACCTTC.

V and J are TRBV28 and TRBJ2-1, with a possible D match to TRBD2 (6 bases). V lost 6 bases and J lost 2, with 17 bases in between. The CDR3 sequence is 16 residues long. In germline, CDR1 is MDHEN, CDR2 SYDVKM. The CDR3 here is CASSPRWRGAYNEQFF. The CDR3 DNA reads as TGTGCCAGCAGCCCGCGCTGGAGGGGCGCCTACAATGAGCAGTTCTTC.

V gene TRBV4-1 combines with J gene TRBJ2-1; 11 nucleotides match TRBD2. Unmatched junction bases numbered 14, after V lost 4 bases and J lost 12 bases. The CDR3 covers 16 residues. Germline V lookup: CDR1 MGHRA, CDR2 YSYEKL. The CDR3 sequence: CASSRGEGLAVLGQFF. The DNA of the CDR3 is TGCGCCAGCAGCCGGGGGGAGGGACTAGCGGTACTGGGGCAGTTCTTC.

The gene calls are TRBV27 and TRBJ2-1; D not resolved. From germline, CDR1 is MNHEY and CDR2 SMNVEV (reference sequence). The length of the CDR3 is 16 residues. Trimming took 7 bases from V and 1 from J, leaving 17 bases between them. The CDR3 coding sequence is TGTGCCAGCATCCCCACCCTAGGCCGTTCCTACAATGAGCAGTTCTTC. Translating gives CASIPTLGRSYNEQFF.

This chain uses TRBV4-2 with TRBJ1-4, with 8 bases lining up with TRBD1. The CDR3 runs 16 residues. Trimming took 0 bases from V and 6 from J; bases not matched to a gene: 6. CDR1 and CDR2 from the germline V gene are LGHNA and YNFKEQ. CDR3 DNA sequence: TGTGCCAGCAGCCAAGATCAGGGCAGGGGGCATGAAAAACTGTTTTTT. The encoded protein is CASSQDQGRGHEKLFF.

V and J are TRBV7-2 and TRBJ1-1; D uncertain. Between the trimmed V and J ends, which lost 3 bases and 0 bases, there was a span of 8 bases. The CDR3 extends over 14 amino acids. Germline loops: CDR1 SGHTA, CDR2 FQGNSA. For the CDR3, the DNA is TGTGCCAGCAGCTTCAACAGCATGAACACTGAAGCTTTCTTT. It is translated as CASSFNSMNTEAFF.

This chain links TRBV29-1 with TRBJ2-2, with a tentative D call TRBD2 (6 bases). The CDR3 covers 12 residues. The germline V gene has CDR1 SQVTM and CDR2 ANQGSEA. V was cut by 6 bases and J by 3 bases, with 8 bases left in between. The CDR3 bases are TGCAGCGTCCCGGGGGACACCGGGGAGCTGTTTTTT. It translates to CSVPGDTGELFF.

The chain uses TRBV3-1 (or the pseudogene TRBV3-2) and TRBJ1-6; D call uncertain. CDR3 size: 13 residues. Trimming cost V 4 bases and J 10 bases, with 11 bases left between them. Germline V gives CDR1 LGHDT, CDR2 YNNKEL (reference sequence). Here the CDR3 DNA reads TGTGCCAGCAGCCTTCCGTGGGAGTCACCCCTCCACTTT. Protein: CASSLPWESPLHF.

This chain connects TRBV6-5 to TRBJ2-7, with TRBD2 matching 9 bases. This CDR3 contains 15 residues. The J segment lost 2 bases and the V segment lost 0 bases, leaving 2 bases of the junction unmatched. Germline V gene lookup returns CDR1 MNHEY and CDR2 SVGAGI. The CDR3 coding sequence is TGTGCCAGCAGTTACTCGCGGGAGGGGGCCTACGAGCAGTACTTC. Amino acids: CASSYSREGAYEQYF.

The chain carries TRBV7-2 and TRBJ2-3; the match to TRBD2 covers 7 bases. The trim removed 6 bases at V and 5 bases at J, leaving 8 bases unmatched. CDR1 is SGHTA and CDR2 is FQGNSA in the germline V gene. The CDR3 covers 14 residues. The CDR3, as DNA: TGTGCCAGCAGTTGGGGACTATCCGGAGATACGCAGTATTTT. This gives the protein CASSWGLSGDTQYF.

The J gene is TRBJ1-5, the V gene TRBV9; no definite D call. CDR1 and CDR2 (germline): SGDLS, YYNGEE. This CDR3 has 14 amino acids. Trimming took 4 bases from V and 6 from J, leaving 14 bases between them. CDR3 loop: CASSRMGGSQPQHF. The CDR3 bases are TGTGCCAGCAGCCGAATGGGAGGAAGTCAGCCCCAGCATTTT. The full variable domain, rest sourced from reference TRBV9 and TRBJ1-5, is DSGVTQTPKHLITATGQRVTLRCSPRSGDLSVYWYQQSLDQGLQFLIQYYNGEERAKGNILERFSAQQFPDLHSELNLSSLELGDSALYFCASSRMGGSQPQHFGDGTRLSIL.

The chain uses TRBV27 and TRBJ1-1; TRBD1 matches at 8 bases. Trimming took 8 bases from V and 5 from J; bases not matched to a gene: 7. Germline loops: CDR1 MNHEY, CDR2 SMNVEV (reference sequence). This CDR3 has 13 residues. CDR3 in amino acids: CASGRGRWTEAFF. The CDR3 DNA is TGTGCCAGCGGCAGGGGGCGGTGGACTGAAGCTTTCTTT.

CDR3 sequence: CASSFGQTPSAEAFF. The CDR3 coding sequence is TGTGCCAGCAGTTTCGGACAGACTCCTTCAGCTGAAGCTTTCTTT. The V call is TRBV27, the J call TRBJ1-1, with a weak D call TRBD1 (6 bases). This CDR3 has 15 residues. CDR1 is MNHEY, CDR2 SMNVEV, per germline (reference sequence). V lost 3 bases and J 6 bases, leaving 17 bases between the germline ends.

The rearrangement joins TRBV19 to TRBJ2-1; 12 nucleotides line up with TRBD2. The trim removed 0 bases at V and 7 bases at J, leaving 7 bases unmatched. Germline V lookup: CDR1 LNHDA, CDR2 SQIVND (reference sequence). The CDR3 has 17 residues. The CDR3 DNA reads as TGTGCCAGTAGTATAGATTCGGGACTAGCGGGTAAGAATGAGCAGTTCTTC. Translating it yields CASSIDSGLAGKNEQFF.

V and J are TRBV24-1 and TRBJ2-1; TRBD2 might be the D (5 bases). The CDR3 spans 16 residues. Germline V gene lookup returns CDR1 KGHDR and CDR2 SFDVKD. V was clipped by 7 bases and J by 0 bases, with 15 bases between them. In DNA, the CDR3 is TGTGCCACCAGCGCAAAGAGCGGCATCTCCTACAATGAGCAGTTCTTC. Protein product: CATSAKSGISYNEQFF.

The V call is TRBV2, the J call TRBJ1-2; TRBD1 matches 10 bases. J was trimmed by 7 bases and V by 9 bases; bases with no gene match: 20. The CDR3 extends over 17 amino acids. Germline values: CDR1 SNHLY, CDR2 FYNNEI. CDR3: CARPSWDRGSLSRGYTF. DNA of the CDR3: TGTGCCAGACCTAGCTGGGACAGGGGCAGTCTGAGTCGTGGCTACACCTTC.